The entry below gives a single T cell receptor beta chain sequence along with its context. Its matching antigen is unknown. The ends lost 5 bases at V and 8 bases at J; junction bases unmatched: 8. The germline gives CDR1 MNHEY, CDR2 SMNVEV (reference sequence). The CDR3 is 13 residues long. This sample is drawn from a study of Ad26.COV2.S vaccination and SARS-CoV-2 variants. Indicated treatment: over 15 received Ad26.COV2.S at low or high dose, single or two shots; roughly five received placebo; per-sample allocation not given. Material that was analyzed had been drawn on day 63 after the first vaccine or placebo injection. SARS-CoV-2 spike from the Wuhan strain was encoded by the vaccine, an Ad26 vector. This table comes from immunoSEQ multiplex PCR, and its TCRdb copy is limited to in-frame clones, with some not included. The table lists roughly 420,000 clones, over 75% of them singletons. Study conclusions and caveats: The breadth of spike-specific CD8+ and CD4+ T cell responses after vaccination was reportedly substantial. Possibly, TCR breadth and depth analyses underestimated total T cell responses.

This sequence was found in a person aged 18-65 years who received the Ad26.COV2.S COVID-19 vaccine or a placebo. This chain connects TRBV27 to TRBJ2-7; 8 bases are shared with TRBD2. Material: peripheral blood, obtained in a trial of Ad26.COV2.S vaccine versus placebo. The CDR3 is CASSPGRGGKQYF. The DNA of the CDR3 is TGTGCCAGCAGTCCGGGACGGGGGGGAAAGCAGTACTTC.